These 4 T cell receptor beta chains were all obtained from the same sample, sequenced in a study of vaccination effects on CD4 cells after COVID-19. Profiling relied on immunoSEQ multiplex PCR, and the TCRdb table lists in-frame clones only, not all of them. The sample contains about 41,000 clones, about two thirds of which appear only once. Viral peptide pools were used in the ViraFEST assay to expand antigen-specific CD4+ T cells, and sequencing came afterward. CD4+ T cells were isolated after around ten days of culture. Vaccinated participants had no history of SARS-CoV-2 infection and tested negative for nucleocapsid antibodies. No antigen has been assigned to these receptors. The specimen was CD4+ T cells from PBMCs cultured with HCoV-OC43 spike peptides, collected before COVID-19 vaccination. The sample's subset: HCoV-OC43 spike overlapping peptide pool stimulation. All receptors come from a human donor who received a COVID-19 vaccine.

This clone came up a few times. The V gene is TRBV18, the J gene TRBJ1-6; 8 positions match TRBD1. The J segment lost 2 bases and the V segment lost 6 bases, leaving 3 bases of the junction unmatched. Germline loops: CDR1 KGHSH, CDR2 LQKENI. The CDR3 is 15 amino acids. CDR3 residues: CASSPGGAYNSPLHF. In DNA form, the CDR3 reads TGTGCCAGCTCCCCAGGGGGCGCCTATAATTCACCCCTCCACTTT.

V usage is TRBV7-2 and J usage is TRBJ2-1, with TRBD2 matching over 11 bases. CDR1 and CDR2 (germline): SGHTA, FQGNSA. This CDR3 spans 18 amino acids. J lost 6 bases, V lost 3 bases, and 13 bases had no gene match. The CDR3 DNA follows: TGTGCCAGCAGCTTGCGGGGCGGCCTAGCGGGGGGTCGCAATGAGCAGTTCTTC. It yields the protein CASSLRGGLAGGRNEQFF.

CDR3 sequence: CASSLTGGKNTEAFF. CDR3 coding DNA: TGCGCCAGCAGCTTGACAGGTGGGAAGAACACTGAAGCTTTCTTT. The chain combines TRBV5-1 with TRBJ1-1; a weak D match, TRBD1 (5 bases). Looked up from germline, CDR1 is SGHRS and CDR2 is YFSETQ. V lost 1 base to trimming and J lost 1 base, with 11 bases between them. The CDR3 sequence is 15 residues long.

This chain joins TRBV9 and TRBJ1-5; no clear D gene. Germline assignment: CDR1 SGDLS and CDR2 YYNGEE. V was shortened by 0 bases and J by 7 bases, with 8 bases between the two germline ends. The CDR3 consists of 13 residues. CDR3 DNA: TGTGCCAGCAGCGTAGATACGGGGCAGCCCCAGCATTTT. It codes for CASSVDTGQPQHF.